This TCR beta chain emerged from a study of glioma-infiltrating T cells listed by TCRdb under 2016. Regarding the complete study: TCR alpha- and beta-chain repertoires were sequenced from glioma tissue, non-neoplastic brain tissue and matched peripheral blood mononuclear cells. To measure how far tissue and blood T-cell populations diverged, each tissue-infiltrating repertoire was compared against the peripheral blood repertoire of the same patient. Three low-grade glioma patients, seven or eight primary glioblastoma patients, and three non-glioma patients who contributed non-neoplastic brain tissue made up the paired cohort. What the study reported, not specific to this receptor: VJ-independent divergence between tissue and blood was found to be below expectation in non-neoplastic patients but above expectation in all gliomas, particularly low-grade gliomas. Group comparisons rested on small numbers: three non-neoplastic, three low-grade glioma and 7 or 8 glioblastoma patients. Very few CDR3 sequences were shared between tissue and blood, attributed to high CDR3 diversity and limited sampling.

TCR alpha and beta CDR3 regions were amplified with the iRepertoire nested amplicon-rescue multiplex PCR (arm-PCR) platform from RNA. The input for one-step reverse transcription and amplification was roughly 100-400 ng of tissue mRNA or PBMC total RNA. Following bead purification, Illumina adapters were added through a secondary multiplex PCR, and the libraries were then gel-purified between 200 and 400 bp. Demultiplexing relied on internal 6-nucleotide barcodes carried by the libraries. Sequencing of libraries was performed on an Illumina MiSeq with 2x220 or 2x250 nucleotide paired-end reads. The authors processed their data as follows. Paired reads were merged with FLASH 1.2.11 and aligned to the GRCh37 human genome with BWA-MEM before extracting TRA and TRB reads. V and J assignment used an IMGT-derived reference of cassette sequences and CDR3 motifs that included pseudogenes. Reads were translated in three frames, and productive CDR3s were defined as those with a C...FGXG motif and no stop codons. A clonotype was defined as a unique combination of a V-J cassette pair and a CDR3 amino acid sequence. Hamming distance filtering was applied to reads, with thresholds set by the sequence error rate of each sample in mapped regions. TCRdb handled the public reads itself, with Q25 trimming in fastp and clone calling in MiXCR, and kept productive beta chains. Identical CDR3 protein sequences are pooled into one entry, listed with their most common genes and DNA. TCRdb, not the original authors, processed these V and J calls. Within this sample are 150,000 to 200,000 distinct CDR3 sequences, with around 30% of them counted one time only. The ten largest clones add up to 20% of the sample.

This clonotype was counted many times. What antigen it recognizes has not been identified. No per-base quality is available; no much larger clone lies one base away. The CDR3 starts with the cysteine, ends with the phenylalanine, and has 15 residues. Only CDR3 DNA is held: 45 bases, read in frame from base 1. Trimming leaves V shorter by 3 bases and J shorter by 8 bases, with the junction holding 8 bases beyond the gene matches. The germline V gene gives CDR1 as KGHDR and CDR2 as SFDVKD. The material sequenced was glioma tissue, nonneoplastic brain tissue, or PBMCs (not recorded which). The chain is encoded by TRBV24-1 joined to TRBJ2-1, with 8 bases aligning to TRBD2. The clonotype comes from a human donor with low-grade glioma or glioblastoma, undergoing nonglioma brain surgery, or in good health (not recorded which). The bases read TGTGCCACCAGTGATGCCGGGACTAGAGGCTATGAGCAGTTCTTC. This encodes CATSDAGTRGYEQFF.